The following is a T cell receptor beta chain sequence with its context. Its antigen remains undetermined. The junction and the germline gene differ at one end; a read error may be behind it. The donors belonged to the validation cohort of over a hundred subjects, which was separate from the approximately 700-subject first cohort. These data are taken from a study of cytomegalovirus exposure and HLA in healthy donors (dated 2017 in TCRdb). Regarding the research as a whole: According to a later analysis, the roughly 120 validation repertoires were produced on the same platform as the 666 repertoires of the first cohort. In addition to the first cohort of several hundred subjects, a separate validation cohort of under 150 different subjects was used. The study was designed to test whether signatures of past pathogen exposure could be identified by cataloging public T cell receptors. The study combined high-throughput TCR immunosequencing, statistical association of individual TCRs with disease status, and machine learning to predict cytomegalovirus infection status. Overall study results and their limits: The classifier was reported to diagnose cytomegalovirus status with high specificity and sensitivity in both the original cohort and the validation cohort. In vitro tests confirmed that three of the cytomegalovirus-associated TCR beta chains recognize cytomegalovirus antigens. The validation cohort had no HLA typing available for a later analysis, so co-occurrence within that cohort was assessed over all 110 or so repertoires. Of the cluster scores, 85% to 95% were above 0 in a later analysis, which found that TCRs clustered in the first cohort also tended to co-occur in the 110 or so validation repertoires. It was suggested by the authors that the approach could potentially be generalized to other disease states and immunological phenotypes. Across donors, most TCR sequences were observed very rarely, whereas some public TCRs were present in many individuals. In the study, 150 to 200 TCR beta chains were listed as associated with cytomegalovirus.

From the germline V gene (reference sequence), CDR1 is LNHDA and CDR2 is SQIVND. The CDR3 goes from the cysteine to the tryptophan over 15 residues. Just CDR3 DNA is preserved here, 45 bases in frame from base 1. The library was generated by the immunoSEQ multiplex PCR assay. The study's processing was this. A statistical classification framework was developed to diagnose cytomegalovirus status using the catalog of TCR beta chain sequences. Here the immuneACCESS table is served through TCRdb, limited to in-frame sequences with V and J called. Missing clones are a known gap in these copies; in checked studies unresolved V genes cover under half, and the rest lacks a known reason. The V and J calls and clone size are taken from that table; D and trimming were inferred from the DNA. The sample table holds some 190,000 clones, of which more than 75% were seen once. The ten largest clones take up more than 1.4% of the sample.

The chain couples TRBV19 to TRBJ1-2, with TRBD1 matching 9 junction bases. The specimen was PBMCs. The sequence derives from a young woman in good health and CMV-seronegative. The sequence in DNA is TGTGCCAGTAGGAACTCCCCGGGACAGGGATCGATATATGTCTGG. Its protein product is CASRNSPGQGSIYVW.